This TCR beta chain was sequenced in a study of early T cells in non-severe SARS-CoV-2 infection. Individually, cDNA molecules had unique molecular identifiers attached to them. One entry per CDR3 protein, called by TCRdb with MiXCR from the 5' RACE reads. Of tens of thousands of distinct CDR3 sequences in the sample, 10% to 15% were seen once. The V gene's germline CDR1 is LGHDT and CDR2 YNNKEL (reference sequence). V lost 4 bases and J lost 6, with 18 bases in between. This CDR3 is built from 15 residues. This clonotype appeared a few times. The chain employs TRBV3-1 and TRBJ1-2; D may be TRBD1 (5 bases). The receptor comes from an adult who was a healthcare worker with PCR-confirmed SARS-CoV-2 infection or an uninfected control (not recorded which). Sequenced material: whole blood. CDR3 amino acids: CASSPSGGEQNGYTF. CDR3 nucleotides: TGTGCCAGCAGCCCTTCCGGAGGGGAACAAAATGGCTACACCTTC. Combining the CDR3 with reference TRBV3-1 and TRBJ1-2 gives the whole variable domain DTAVSQTPKYLVTQMGNDKSIKCEQNLGHDTMYWYKQDSKKFLKIMFSYNNKELIINETVPNRFSPKSPDKAHLNLHINSLELGDSAVYFCASSPSGGEQNGYTFGSGTRLTVV.